These 32 T cell receptor beta chains originate from one sample sequenced in a study of shared clonotypes between healthy human individuals. TCRdb's table, derived via immunoSEQ multiplex PCR, lists solely in-frame clones and lacks some. Of approximately 2,000,000 clones in the sample, 85% to 95% were seen once. The sequencing sample was made of naive CD4+ T cells from PBMCs. The subset is: CD45RA+ positively selected. Receptor source: a man younger than 35 in good health. Some clones in this sample may be carry-over from other donors' samples.

The rearrangement links TRBV5-1 to TRBJ1-5, with D possibly TRBD1 on 5 matching bases. V shed 0 bases and J shed 4 bases, with 8 bases lying between them. CDR1 and CDR2 from the germline V gene are SGHRS and YFSETQ. The CDR3 totals 14 residues. The CDR3 protein is CASSLAGENQPQHF. Here the CDR3 DNA reads TGCGCCAGCAGCTTGGCGGGGGAGAATCAGCCCCAGCATTTT.

This chain connects TRBV11-2 to TRBJ1-2, with D maybe TRBD1 (6 bases). V lost 3 bases and J lost 8, with 13 bases in between. The CDR3 is 13 residues long. Germline V gene sequence: CDR1 SGHAT, CDR2 FQNNGV. This CDR3 reads CASSFINRDGYTF. In DNA, the CDR3 is TGTGCCAGCAGCTTTATTAACAGGGACGGCTACACCTTC.

The chain links TRBV9 to TRBJ2-1; 9 nucleotides match TRBD2. V shed 0 bases, J shed 3 bases, and the junction held 4 bases outside the gene matches. The germline gives CDR1 SGDLS, CDR2 YYNGEE. This CDR3 has 16 residues. CDR3 protein: CASSVVGSGSYNEQFF. As DNA, the CDR3 is TGTGCCAGCAGCGTAGTAGGTAGCGGGAGCTACAATGAGCAGTTCTTC.

The count of this clone is one. The J gene is TRBJ1-5, the V gene TRBV5-5; tentative D call: TRBD1 (6 bases). V lost 0 bases and J lost 4, with 8 bases in between. Germline values: CDR1 SGHKS, CDR2 YYEKEE (reference sequence). This CDR3 is built from 14 residues. CDR3 in amino acids: CASSLAGANQPQHF. In DNA, the CDR3 is TGTGCCAGCAGCTTGGCGGGGGCAAATCAGCCCCAGCATTTT.

The chain recombines TRBV4-3 with TRBJ2-4, with 10 positions matching TRBD1. Germline V gives CDR1 LGHNA, CDR2 YSLEER. The CDR3 runs to 14 residues. With 5 bases clipped from V and 8 bases from J, the junction kept 6 bases outside the gene matches. The CDR3 region is CASSSRTGGDIQYF. The CDR3, as DNA: TGCGCCAGCAGCTCCAGGACAGGGGGGGACATTCAGTACTTC.

This chain uses TRBV30 with TRBJ2-5, with 7 bases aligning to TRBD1. Germline V gene sequence: CDR1 GTSNPN, CDR2 SVGIG (reference sequence). This CDR3 spans 17 amino acids. V shed 3 bases, J shed 2 bases, and the junction held 15 bases outside the gene matches. The DNA of the CDR3 is TGTGCCTGGAGAACAAGACAGGGCTGGGGAAGACAAGAGACCCAGTACTTC. Translated, it gives CAWRTRQGWGRQETQYF.

This chain joins TRBV6-5 and TRBJ2-5; D might be TRBD1 (6 bases). Germline values: CDR1 MNHEY, CDR2 SVGAGI. The germline V and J ends were trimmed by 0 bases and 6 bases, with 11 bases remaining between them. The CDR3 runs 14 residues. The CDR3 region is CASSYSRQGKTQYF. The CDR3 DNA reads TGTGCCAGCAGTTACTCGAGGCAGGGGAAGACCCAGTACTTC.

This chain joins TRBV7-3 and TRBJ1-1; 8 nucleotides agree with TRBD1. V was pared by 4 bases and J by 4 bases, with 5 bases of the junction left unmatched. Germline CDR1 reads SGHTA; CDR2 reads FQGTGA. The CDR3 consists of 14 residues. Here the CDR3 reads CASSSSTGGTEAFF. The CDR3 DNA reads TGTGCCAGCAGCTCATCCACAGGGGGCACTGAAGCTTTCTTT.

The V gene is TRBV5-6, the J gene TRBJ2-3; TRBD2 matches at 9 bases. The germline V gene has CDR1 SGHDT and CDR2 YYEEEE. The CDR3 runs 15 residues. V trimming: 4 bases; J trimming: 2 bases; junction bases outside the gene matches: 5. This CDR3 reads CASSTPSGNTDTQYF. The DNA for the CDR3 is TGTGCCAGCAGCACCCCTAGCGGGAACACAGATACGCAGTATTTT.

The chain carries TRBV5-5 and TRBJ2-3; the D call may be TRBD1 or TRBD2 (6 bases each). V dropped 4 bases and J dropped 2 bases, with 17 bases sitting between them. Germline-derived CDR1 and CDR2 are SGHKS and YYEKEE (reference sequence). The CDR3 is 16 residues long. The CDR3 spells CASSPGAGYLTDTQYF. As DNA, the CDR3 is TGTGCCAGCAGCCCGGGGGCCGGATACCTCACAGATACGCAGTATTTT. The full variable domain, with the rest looked up from reference TRBV5-5 and TRBJ2-3, is DAGVTQSPTHLIKTRGQQVTLRCSPISGHKSVSWYQQVLGQGPQFIFQYYEKEERGRGNFPDRFSARQFPNYSSELNVNALLLGDSALYLCASSPGAGYLTDTQYFGPGTRLTVL.

This clone has only one observation. The chain joins TRBV6-6 to TRBJ2-7; TRBD1 agrees at 7 bases. The CDR3 covers 14 residues. CDR1 is MNHNY and CDR2 is SVGAGI in the germline V gene (reference sequence). Trimming cost V 7 bases and J 0 bases; bases outside gene matches: 6. The CDR3 region is CASNQQGSSYEQYF. CDR3 nucleotides: TGTGCCAGCAACCAACAGGGGAGCTCCTACGAGCAGTACTTC.

The chain couples TRBV5-1 to TRBJ2-1, with TRBD2 matching over 7 bases. Germline assignment: CDR1 SGHRS and CDR2 YFSETQ. The CDR3 is 16 residues long. V lost 0 bases, J lost 1 base, and 4 bases stayed unmatched. Written as DNA, the CDR3 is TGCGCCAGCAGCTTGGACCGACTAGCATCCTACAATGAGCAGTTCTTC. Translating gives CASSLDRLASYNEQFF. Full variable domain (missing parts from reference TRBV5-1 and TRBJ2-1): KAGVTQTPRYLIKTRGQQVTLSCSPISGHRSVSWYQQTPGQGLQFLFEYFSETQRNKGNFPGRFSGRQFSNSRSEMNVSTLELGDSALYLCASSLDRLASYNEQFFGPGTRLTVL.

The chain joins TRBV5-1 to TRBJ2-1; D might be TRBD1 or TRBD2, each matching 5 bases. Trimming removed 4 bases from V and 8 bases from J, with 16 bases in between. Looked up from germline, CDR1 is SGHRS and CDR2 is YFSETQ. CDR3 length: 14 amino acids. The CDR3 DNA sequence: TGCGCCAGCAGCCTGGGGCTAGCCATCTATGAGCAGTTCTTC. As protein: CASSLGLAIYEQFF.

The chain uses TRBV28 and TRBJ1-1, with no clear D. The CDR3 covers 14 residues. Trimming cost V 2 bases and J 4 bases, with 11 bases left between them. Germline V gene lookup returns CDR1 MDHEN and CDR2 SYDVKM. CDR3 nucleotides: TGTGCCAGCAGTTTAAACCGCCCAGGCACTGAAGCTTTCTTT. Translation gives CASSLNRPGTEAFF. Supplemented by reference TRBV28 and TRBJ1-1, the full variable domain reads DVKVTQSSRYLVKRTGEKVFLECVQDMDHENMFWYRQDPGLGLRLIYFSYDVKMKEKGDIPEGYSVSREKKERFSLILESASTNQTSMYLCASSLNRPGTEAFFGQGTRLTVV.

Points on this clone: The same CDR3 arises from other DNA sequences in this sample as well. V gene TRBV6-6 combines with J gene TRBJ1-5, with 8 positions matching TRBD1. Germline V gene data show CDR1 as MNHNY and CDR2 as SVGAGI (reference sequence). The CDR3 loop spans 13 amino acids. J lost 4 bases, V lost 6 bases, and 2 bases had no gene match. CDR3 DNA sequence: TGTGCCAGCAGAGGACAGGGAAATCAGCCCCAGCATTTT. It is translated as CASRGQGNQPQHF.

V gene TRBV11-1 combines with J gene TRBJ2-1, with 12 bases fitting TRBD2. The CDR3 has 18 amino acids. Per germline, CDR1 SGHAT and CDR2 FQDESV (reference sequence). J gave up 5 bases and V 0 bases, and 8 bases lay outside the gene matches. This CDR3 is CASSLAGLAGGPNNEQFF. In DNA, the CDR3 is TGTGCCAGCAGCTTAGCAGGGCTAGCGGGAGGGCCAAACAATGAGCAGTTCTTC.

In this sample, this clone turned up once. The chain combines TRBV11-3 with TRBJ2-1; a possible D gene is TRBD1 (5 bases). The CDR3 sequence is 19 residues long. Trimming removed 0 bases at V and 0 bases at J, with 18 bases between. CDR1 is SGHNT, CDR2 YENEEA, per germline. CDR3 sequence (DNA): TGTGCCAGCAGCTTAGATGGGGCACGTTCGCAGAGCTCCTACAATGAGCAGTTCTTC. This translates into CASSLDGARSQSSYNEQFF. Combining the CDR3 with reference TRBV11-3 and TRBJ2-1 gives the whole variable domain EAGVVQSPRYKIIEKKQPVAFWCNPISGHNTLYWYLQNLGQGPELLIRYENEEAVDDSQLPKDRFSAERLKGVDSTLKIQPAELGDSAVYLCASSLDGARSQSSYNEQFFGPGTRLTVL.

The rearrangement uses TRBV5-1 and TRBJ2-7; maybe TRBD1 (5 bases). Deletions cut 7 bases from V and 0 bases from J, with 17 bases between. Germline V gene data show CDR1 as SGHRS and CDR2 as YFSETQ. CDR3 length: 15 amino acids. The CDR3 sequence is CASRRSQGYSYEQYF. The CDR3 bases are TGCGCCAGCCGCAGGAGTCAGGGATACTCCTACGAGCAGTACTTC.

This chain connects TRBV6-1 to TRBJ1-1; D gene ambiguous. This CDR3 contains 12 residues. Trimming pared 7 bases from V and 6 bases from J, leaving 12 bases between. Per the germline V gene, CDR1 is MNHNS and CDR2 is SASEGT. The CDR3 spells CASIEARAEAFF. As DNA, the CDR3 is TGTGCCAGCATTGAGGCGAGGGCTGAAGCTTTCTTT.

This clone was observed a few times. V gene TRBV4-1 combines with J gene TRBJ1-1; the D is unclear. V was shortened by 1 base and J by 0 bases, with 6 bases between the two germline ends. Germline V gives CDR1 MGHRA, CDR2 YSYEKL. This CDR3 has 14 amino acids. The CDR3 protein is CASSQVQLNTEAFF. DNA for the CDR3: TGCGCCAGCAGCCAAGTCCAGCTGAACACTGAAGCTTTCTTT.

The chain is built from TRBV5-1 and TRBJ2-7, with 9 bases aligning to TRBD2. Unmatched junction bases numbered 9, after V lost 4 bases and J lost 4 bases. This CDR3 is built from 15 residues. Germline V gene lookup returns CDR1 SGHRS and CDR2 YFSETQ. CDR3 protein: CASSPGGRVVYEQYF. The CDR3 region has the DNA TGCGCCAGCAGCCCGGGCGGGAGGGTTGTATACGAGCAGTACTTC.

The J gene is TRBJ2-7, the V gene TRBV2; the match to TRBD1 covers 7 bases. Germline V gives CDR1 SNHLY, CDR2 FYNNEI. J gave up 6 bases and V 5 bases, and 4 bases lay outside the gene matches. The CDR3 sequence is 12 residues long. Here the CDR3 DNA reads TGTGCCAGCAGTTCAGACAGGGTCGAGCAGTACTTC. As protein: CASSSDRVEQYF.

The rearrangement links TRBV30 to TRBJ2-1; 13 bases are a match to TRBD2. CDR1 and CDR2 (germline): GTSNPN, SVGIG (reference sequence). The CDR3 consists of 15 residues. Germline trimming cut 0 bases from V and 6 bases from J; bases unmatched to any gene: 2. The CDR3 loop reads CAWSVLAGGANEQFF. CDR3 nucleotide sequence: TGTGCCTGGAGTGTACTAGCGGGAGGGGCCAATGAGCAGTTCTTC.

This chain links TRBV7-6 with TRBJ1-5; a possible D gene is TRBD1 (5 bases). The germline gives CDR1 SGHVS, CDR2 FNYEAQ. V was trimmed by 5 bases and J by 6 bases, leaving 14 bases between them. The CDR3 is 14 amino acids. This CDR3 reads CASSQDSVSQPQHF. CDR3 DNA: TGTGCCAGCAGCCAAGACAGCGTTAGTCAGCCCCAGCATTTT. Looking up the rest from reference TRBV7-6 and TRBJ1-5 gives the full variable domain: GAGVSQSPRYKVTKRGQDVALRCDPISGHVSLYWYRQALGQGPEFLTYFNYEAQQDKSGLPNDRFSAERPEGSISTLTIQRTEQRDSAMYRCASSQDSVSQPQHFGDGTRLSIL.

J is TRBJ2-1 and V is TRBV5-1, with 9 bases lining up with TRBD2. Trimming took 4 bases from V and 11 from J; bases not matched to a gene: 16. This CDR3 is built from 16 residues. Per the germline V gene, CDR1 is SGHRS and CDR2 is YFSETQ. DNA of the CDR3: TGCGCCAGCAGCCCGAGCGGGGGGTCCACTACGATGAAGCAGTTCTTC. Translating gives CASSPSGGSTTMKQFF.

The CDR3 DNA reads as TGTGCCAGTAGTGCGGGACTAGGAGTTAGCATTCAGTACTTC. Encoded protein: CASSAGLGVSIQYF. J is TRBJ2-4 and V is TRBV19; 8 bases line up with TRBD2. The V gene end was trimmed by 5 bases and the J gene end by 9 bases; junction bases not matched to a gene: 9. The CDR3 runs 14 residues. CDR1 is LNHDA, CDR2 SQIVND, per germline (reference sequence).

This chain connects TRBV5-1 to TRBJ2-7; the D gene is possibly TRBD1 (5 bases). Trimming removed 1 base from V and 2 bases from J, with 10 bases in between. The CDR3 contains 14 residues. The germline CDR1 and CDR2 sequences are SGHRS and YFSETQ. CDR3 nucleotide sequence: TGCGCCAGCAGCTTGTCGCTGACAGCCTACGAGCAGTACTTC. Protein: CASSLSLTAYEQYF.

This chain connects TRBV5-1 to TRBJ2-1; 9 positions match TRBD2. J lost 3 bases, V lost 4 bases, and 5 bases had no gene match. Germline V gene lookup returns CDR1 SGHRS and CDR2 YFSETQ. The CDR3 runs to 15 residues. CDR3: CASSGSGGFYNEQFF. CDR3 DNA: TGCGCCAGCAGCGGTAGCGGGGGTTTCTACAATGAGCAGTTCTTC.

This sequence joins TRBV27 and TRBJ2-6, with 8 bases lining up with TRBD1. Germline V gene lookup returns CDR1 MNHEY and CDR2 SMNVEV (reference sequence). CDR3 size: 17 residues. J gave up 4 bases and V 3 bases, and 8 bases lay outside the gene matches. CDR3 protein: CASSFWQGARGANVLTF. The CDR3 nucleotides read TGTGCCAGCAGTTTTTGGCAGGGGGCGCGAGGGGCCAACGTCCTGACTTTC. Full variable domain (outside the CDR3, taken from reference TRBV27 and TRBJ2-6): EAQVTQNPRYLITVTGKKLTVTCSQNMNHEYMSWYRQDPGLGLRQIYYSMNVEVTDKGDVPEGYKVSRKEKRNFPLILESPSPNQTSLYFCASSFWQGARGANVLTFGAGSRLTVL.

This chain joins TRBV9 and TRBJ2-1, with 8 bases lining up with TRBD2. From germline, CDR1 is SGDLS and CDR2 YYNGEE. CDR3 length: 15 amino acids. Trimming removed 4 bases from V and 0 bases from J; junction bases left unmatched: 3. CDR3 DNA: TGTGCCAGCAGCAGCGGGAGCCCCTCCTACAATGAGCAGTTCTTC. Amino acids: CASSSGSPSYNEQFF.

This chain uses TRBV6-1 with TRBJ1-4; D call uncertain. V lost 3 bases, J lost 0 bases, and 8 bases lay in between. Germline V lookup: CDR1 MNHNS, CDR2 SASEGT. The CDR3 is made up of 15 amino acids. CDR3 residues: CASSESPATNEKLFF. The CDR3 DNA is TGTGCCAGCAGTGAGTCACCTGCAACTAATGAAAAACTGTTTTTT.

The CDR3 coding sequence is TGTGCCAGCTCACATCCCCGACAGGGGACAATGAACACTGAAGCTTTCTTT. It specifies CASSHPRQGTMNTEAFF. The J gene is TRBJ1-1, the V gene TRBV18, with 8 positions matching TRBD1. Trimming removed 4 bases from V and 0 bases from J; junction bases left unmatched: 10. Germline V gene data show CDR1 as KGHSH and CDR2 as LQKENI. The CDR3 has 17 amino acids.